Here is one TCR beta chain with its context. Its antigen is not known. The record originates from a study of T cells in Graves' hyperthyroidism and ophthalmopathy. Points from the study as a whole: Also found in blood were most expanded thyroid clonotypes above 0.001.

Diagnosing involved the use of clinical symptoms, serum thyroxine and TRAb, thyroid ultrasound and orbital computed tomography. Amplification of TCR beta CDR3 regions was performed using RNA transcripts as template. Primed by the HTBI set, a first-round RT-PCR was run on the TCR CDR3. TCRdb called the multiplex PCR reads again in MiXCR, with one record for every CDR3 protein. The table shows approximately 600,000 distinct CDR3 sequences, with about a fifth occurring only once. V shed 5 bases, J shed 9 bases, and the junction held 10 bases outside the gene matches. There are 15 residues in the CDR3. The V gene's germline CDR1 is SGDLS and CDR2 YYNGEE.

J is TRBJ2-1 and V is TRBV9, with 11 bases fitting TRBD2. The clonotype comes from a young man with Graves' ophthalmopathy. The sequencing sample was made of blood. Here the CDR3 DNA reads TGTGCCAGCAGTGAGGGACTAGGGACTAGCGGTGAGCAGTTCTTC. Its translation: CASSEGLGTSGEQFF.